These 5 T cell receptor beta chains originate from one sample sequenced in a study of molecular identifiers for immune sequencing clone quantification. TCRdb passed the PCR reads through MiXCR, listing each CDR3 protein once. In the table there are 88,000 or so distinct CDR3 sequences, roughly 21% of which are singletons. The specimen was naive CD8+ T cells from blood, with Jurkat cell RNA spiked in. Sample subset: FACS-sorted CD8+CD4-CCR7+CD45RA+ naive T cells. These receptor sequences come from a human donor in good health. Some libraries in this study had Jurkat cell RNA spiked in.

This clonotype appeared many times. The chain couples TRBV14 to TRBJ2-7; no definite D call. In germline, CDR1 is SGHDN, CDR2 FVKESK. The germline V and J ends were trimmed by 3 bases and 0 bases, with 0 bases remaining between them. The CDR3 runs 11 residues. The CDR3 protein is CASSHSYEQYF. CDR3 nucleotides: TGTGCCAGCAGCCACTCCTACGAGCAGTACTTC. Variable domain in full (rest from reference TRBV14 and TRBJ2-7): EAGVTQFPSHSVIEKGQTVTLRCDPISGHDNLYWYRRVMGKEIKFLLHFVKESKQDESGMPNNRFLAERTGGTYSTLKVQPAELEDSGVYFCASSHSYEQYFGPGTRLTVT.

The sample holds one count of this clonotype. The junction and the germline gene differ at one end; a read error may be behind it. The gene calls are TRBV12-3 or TRBV12-4 and TRBJ2-7, with TRBD1 identical over 7 bases. The CDR3 has 14 residues. The DNA for the CDR3 is TGTGCCAGCAGTCCGGGACAGAGCTCCTACGAGCAGTGCTTC. Translated: CASSPGQSSYEQCF.

The chain uses TRBV27 and TRBJ2-5; possible D gene TRBD2, 6 bases. Germline V CDR1 and CDR2: MNHEY, SMNVEV (reference sequence). The CDR3 consists of 15 residues. V was clipped by 2 bases and J by 4 bases, with 14 bases between them. Here the CDR3 reads CASSLGGIRGETQYF. CDR3 coding DNA: TGTGCCAGCAGTTTAGGGGGGATAAGGGGAGAGACCCAGTACTTC.

Points on this clonotype: A much larger clone is a single base away; this may be a read error. This sequence joins TRBV12-3 or TRBV12-4 and TRBJ2-3; D remains ambiguous. The CDR3 has 13 residues. The CDR3 protein is CASSFISTDTRYF. The CDR3 nucleotides read TGTGCCAGCAGTTTCATAAGCACAGATACGCGGTATTTT.

The sample holds many counts of this clonotype. This chain joins TRBV7-2 and TRBJ2-1; 9 bases align to TRBD2. Germline lookup yields CDR1 SGHTA and CDR2 FQGNSA. V dropped 1 base and J dropped 8; count of bases not matched to a gene: 9. This CDR3 spans 16 amino acids. The DNA for the CDR3 is TGTGCCAGCAGCTTAGATTCGCGGGAGGGCCGCTATGAGCAGTTCTTC. It translates to CASSLDSREGRYEQFF.